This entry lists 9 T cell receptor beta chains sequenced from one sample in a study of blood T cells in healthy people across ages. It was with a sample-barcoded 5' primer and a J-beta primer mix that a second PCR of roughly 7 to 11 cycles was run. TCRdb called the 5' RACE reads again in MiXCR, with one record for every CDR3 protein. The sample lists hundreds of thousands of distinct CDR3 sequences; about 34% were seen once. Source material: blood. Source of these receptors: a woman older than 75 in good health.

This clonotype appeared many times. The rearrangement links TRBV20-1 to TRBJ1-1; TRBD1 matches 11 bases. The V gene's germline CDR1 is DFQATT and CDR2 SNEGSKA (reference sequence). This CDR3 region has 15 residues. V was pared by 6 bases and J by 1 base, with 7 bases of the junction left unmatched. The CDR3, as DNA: TGCAGTGCCGAGACGGACAGGGGGCCGAACACTGAAGCTTTCTTT. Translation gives CSAETDRGPNTEAFF.

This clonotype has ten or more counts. CDR3 nucleotides: TGCAGCGCCTCCAGGGGCTCCGCGAACACCGGGGAGCTGTTTTTT. Translation: CSASRGSANTGELFF. The rearrangement uses TRBV29-1 and TRBJ2-2; possibly TRBD1 for D (6 bases). Looked up from germline, CDR1 is SQVTM and CDR2 is ANQGSEA. Trimming left V 7 bases short and J 0 bases short, with 15 bases between. The CDR3 covers 15 residues.

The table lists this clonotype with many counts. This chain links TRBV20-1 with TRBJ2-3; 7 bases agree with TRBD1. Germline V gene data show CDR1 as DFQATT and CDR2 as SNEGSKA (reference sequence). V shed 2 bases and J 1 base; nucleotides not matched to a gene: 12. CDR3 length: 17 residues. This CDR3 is CSARWARGTVGTDTQYF. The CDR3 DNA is TGCAGTGCTAGATGGGCTCGAGGGACAGTGGGCACAGATACGCAGTATTTT.

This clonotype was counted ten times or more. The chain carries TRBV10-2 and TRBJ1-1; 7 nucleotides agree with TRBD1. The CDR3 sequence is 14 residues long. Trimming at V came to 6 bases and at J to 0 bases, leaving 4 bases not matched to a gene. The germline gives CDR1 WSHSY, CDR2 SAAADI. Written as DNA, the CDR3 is TGCGCCAGCAGGCCGGGACAGATGAACACTGAAGCTTTCTTT. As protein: CASRPGQMNTEAFF.

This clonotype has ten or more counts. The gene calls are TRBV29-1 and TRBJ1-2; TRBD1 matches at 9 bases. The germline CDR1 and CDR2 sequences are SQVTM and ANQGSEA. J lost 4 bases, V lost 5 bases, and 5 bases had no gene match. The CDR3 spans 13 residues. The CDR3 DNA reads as TGCAGCGTTTCTGACAGGGGGGCCTATGGCTACACCTTC. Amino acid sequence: CSVSDRGAYGYTF.

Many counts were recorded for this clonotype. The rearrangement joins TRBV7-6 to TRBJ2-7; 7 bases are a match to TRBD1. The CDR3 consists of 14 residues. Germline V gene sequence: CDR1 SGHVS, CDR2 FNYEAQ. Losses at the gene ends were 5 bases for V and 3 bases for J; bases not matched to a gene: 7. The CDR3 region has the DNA TGTGCCAGCAGCCGCCAATGGGACAGCTACGAGCAGTACTTC. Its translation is CASSRQWDSYEQYF.

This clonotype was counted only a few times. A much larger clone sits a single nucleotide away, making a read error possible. The CDR3 here is CASIWGGANNNEQYF. The CDR3 DNA sequence: TGTGCCAGCATCTGGGGCGGGGCAAACAACAATGAGCAGTACTTC. The chain joins TRBV12-3 or TRBV12-4 to TRBJ2-5, with D tentatively TRBD2 (6 bases). The CDR3 sequence is 15 residues long. Trimming pared 7 bases from V and 11 bases from J, leaving 26 bases between.

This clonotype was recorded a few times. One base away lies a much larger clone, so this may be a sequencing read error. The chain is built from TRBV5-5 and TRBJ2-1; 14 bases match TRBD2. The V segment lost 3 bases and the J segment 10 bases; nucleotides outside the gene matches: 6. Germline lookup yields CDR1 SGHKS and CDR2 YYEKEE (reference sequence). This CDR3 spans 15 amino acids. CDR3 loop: CASSSGTSGGSEQFF. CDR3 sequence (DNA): TGTGCCAGCAGCTCCGGGACTAGCGGGGGTAGCGAGCAGTTCTTC.

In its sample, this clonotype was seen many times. CDR3 nucleotides: TGTGCCAGCAGCTTAACGTGGAATGAGCAGTTCTTC. Its translation: CASSLTWNEQFF. The chain employs TRBV7-2 and TRBJ2-1; D not resolved. The CDR3 totals 12 residues. Germline lookup yields CDR1 SGHTA and CDR2 FQGNSA. V was pared by 2 bases and J by 7 bases, with 6 bases between.